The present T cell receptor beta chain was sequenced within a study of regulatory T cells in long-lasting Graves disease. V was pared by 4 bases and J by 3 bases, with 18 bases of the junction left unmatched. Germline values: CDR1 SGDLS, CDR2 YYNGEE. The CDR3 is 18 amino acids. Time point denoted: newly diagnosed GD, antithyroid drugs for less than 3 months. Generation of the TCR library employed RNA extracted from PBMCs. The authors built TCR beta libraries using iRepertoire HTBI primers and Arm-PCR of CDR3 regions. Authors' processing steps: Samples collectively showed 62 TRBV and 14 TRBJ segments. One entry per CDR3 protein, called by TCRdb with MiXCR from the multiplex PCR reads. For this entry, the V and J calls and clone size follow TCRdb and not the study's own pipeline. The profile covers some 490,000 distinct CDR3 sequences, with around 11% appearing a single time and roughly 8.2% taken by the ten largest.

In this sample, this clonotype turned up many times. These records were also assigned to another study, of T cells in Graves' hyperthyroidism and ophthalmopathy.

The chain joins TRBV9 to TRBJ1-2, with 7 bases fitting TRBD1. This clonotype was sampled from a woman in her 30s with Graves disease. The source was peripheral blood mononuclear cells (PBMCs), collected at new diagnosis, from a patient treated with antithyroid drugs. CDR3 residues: CASSPGGGAREDHYGYTF. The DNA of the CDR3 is TGTGCCAGCAGCCCAGGGGGGGGTGCCCGTGAAGATCACTATGGCTACACCTTC. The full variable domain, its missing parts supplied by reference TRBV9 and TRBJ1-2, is DSGVTQTPKHLITATGQRVTLRCSPRSGDLSVYWYQQSLDQGLQFLIQYYNGEERAKGNILERFSAQQFPDLHSELNLSSLELGDSALYFCASSPGGGAREDHYGYTFGSGTRLTVV.